This T cell receptor (beta chain) was sequenced during a study of T cells in Graves' hyperthyroidism and ophthalmopathy. This clonotype appeared many times. The source of the PBMCs was around 9 ml of fresh peripheral blood. Germline assignment: CDR1 DFQATT and CDR2 SNEGSKA (reference sequence). The CDR3 runs 14 residues. Trimming stripped 4 bases from V and 8 bases from J, with 18 bases between. TCR beta CDR3 sequences were amplified from RNA transcripts. HTBI primers were the set used in a first-round RT-PCR of the TCR CDR3. TCRdb re-called the multiplex PCR reads through MiXCR, storing one row per CDR3 protein. The sample holds more than 500,000 distinct CDR3 sequences, around 16% seen once.

Sequencing used blood. The chain recombines TRBV20-1 with TRBJ2-1; either TRBD1 or TRBD2 may fit D (7 bases each). The TCR originated in a young woman with Graves' ophthalmopathy. DNA for the CDR3: TGCAGTGCTAAGGACAGGTCGGGGGGCGATGAGCAGTTCTTC. Its translation is CSAKDRSGGDEQFF.